Presented here are 10 T cell receptor beta chains from one specimen sequenced in a study of T cells expressing NK-cell markers. Reanalyzing the 5' RACE reads, TCRdb keeps one entry per CDR3 protein, without DNA. Seen in this sample are 300,000 to 500,000 distinct CDR3 sequences; the ten most common clones hold around a tenth. The specimen was blood T cells: a sorted CD56 or NKG2C T cell subset, CD4+ or CD8+ T cells, or bulk PBMC T cells (not recorded which). The receptors shown here come from a woman aged 45-59 years in good health.

The chain links TRBV24-1 to TRBJ2-1; there is no DNA to check the TCRdb D call of TRBD1. The length of the CDR3 is 15 residues. CDR1 and CDR2 (germline): KGHDR, SFDVKD. This CDR3 is CATSERREGNNEQFF.

The rearrangement joins TRBV20-1 to TRBJ2-7; TCRdb lists TRBD2, though no DNA is available to test this call. Germline loops: CDR1 DFQATT, CDR2 SNEGSKA (reference sequence). This CDR3 has 13 residues. The CDR3 loop is CSASGRGRSEQYF.

The V gene is TRBV9, the J gene TRBJ2-1; TCRdb lists TRBD2, though no DNA is available to test this call. CDR3 length: 16 residues. From germline, CDR1 is SGDLS and CDR2 YYNGEE. Here the CDR3 reads CASSPELAGGGGGQFF.

The gene calls are TRBV24-1 and TRBJ2-3; the D call from TCRdb, TRBD2, cannot be confirmed without DNA. This CDR3 is 15 amino acids long. Germline CDR1 reads KGHDR; CDR2 reads SFDVKD. The CDR3 protein is CATSDPGGRADTQYF.

This chain joins TRBV6-5 and TRBJ1-2; TCRdb's D call of TRBD1 is untestable without DNA. Germline V lookup: CDR1 MNHEY, CDR2 SVGAGI. The CDR3 length is 11 residues. The CDR3 sequence is CASSGQAGYTF.

The chain recombines TRBV5-6 with TRBJ1-2; as DNA is missing, the TRBD1 call by TCRdb cannot be tested. The CDR3 runs 15 residues. Germline V gene data show CDR1 as SGHDT and CDR2 as YYEEEE. CDR3 residues: CASSWKRQVTYGYTF.

The CDR3 sequence is CASSELQGTGANVLTF. The gene calls are TRBV25-1 and TRBJ2-6; TCRdb gives TRBD1 as the D gene, but with no DNA this cannot be confirmed. CDR3 size: 16 residues. Germline CDR1 is MGHDK and CDR2 is SYGVNS.

The chain couples TRBV5-1 to TRBJ2-1; the TCRdb D gene call, TRBD1, has no DNA to confirm it. The CDR3 consists of 14 residues. Germline V gene sequence: CDR1 SGHRS, CDR2 YFSETQ. CDR3 protein: CASSLAQGGGEQFF.

The chain combines TRBV12-3 or TRBV12-4 with TRBJ1-2. The CDR3 spans 13 residues. The CDR3 reads CASSFGSYYGYTF.

This rearrangement joins TRBV3-1 to TRBJ2-1; TCRdb proposes TRBD1, but this gene call is untestable without DNA. Germline V lookup: CDR1 LGHDT, CDR2 YNNKEL (reference sequence). CDR3 length equals 14 residues. CDR3 sequence reads: CASSQAAGVNEQFF.